Listed below are T cell receptor beta chains from one sample, sequenced in a study of cytomegalovirus exposure and HLA in healthy donors. Measured with immunoSEQ multiplex PCR; TCRdb has only the in-frame clones, and not every one. The sample consists of about 180,000 clones, more than 65% of them appearing once. Sequenced sample: PBMCs. These receptor sequences come from a girl aged 2 to 9 in good health and CMV-seropositive. CDR3s include the opening cysteine and the closing phenylalanine or tryptophan. The D gene is left open where the match is weak. Clone size is not always given. Where it is, it says once, few, many or a class for expanded clones.

V gene	clone size	D gene	CDR3 length	J gene	CDR3 DNA	CDR3 protein
TRBV29-1	-	-	11	TRBJ2-3	TGCAGCGTTGAGTACGGAGATACGCAGTATTTT	CSVEYGDTQYF
TRBV7-2	few	-	13	TRBJ1-5	TGTGCCAGCAGGAACAGCCGCAATCAGCCCCAGCATTTT	CASRNSRNQPQHF
TRBV6-6	-	-	13	TRBJ2-7	TGTGCCAGCGCTGATGTCAATGGCCACGAGCAGTACTTC	CASADVNGHEQYF
TRBV7-3	-	TRBD1	16	TRBJ1-1	TGTGCCAGCAGACCCTCAGGGGGCGAGGTGGACACTGAAGCTTTCTTT	CASRPSGGEVDTEAFF
TRBV5-1	-	TRBD1	15	TRBJ1-1	TGCGCCAGCAGCCGCGGCCAGGGGGGGAACACTGAAGCTTTCTTT	CASSRGQGGNTEAFF
TRBV7-8	-	TRBD1	17	TRBJ2-7	TGTGCCAGCAGCCCCCCGACCCGGGACAGGGGGCGGAACGAGCAGTACTTC	CASSPPTRDRGRNEQYF
TRBV7-2	-	-	13	TRBJ1-5	TGTGCCAGCAGCTTACTCGATAGTCAGCCCCAGCATTTT	CASSLLDSQPQHF
TRBV21-1	-	-	20	TRBJ1-2	TGTGCCAGCAGCGGGGTTGGGGGGCACAGGGGTTCAACCCTCCATATGAGGCACACCTTC	CASSGVGGHRGSTLHMRHTF
TRBV6-6	once	-	14	TRBJ1-1	TGTGCCAGCAGTTACGACAGTGTGAACACTGAAGCTTTCTTT	CASSYDSVNTEAFF
TRBV27	-	TRBD2	16	TRBJ2-1	TGTGCCAGCAGTAAAGGGGGGACTAGCGCTATCCATGAGCAGTTCTTC	CASSKGGTSAIHEQFF
TRBV11-3	-	-	11	TRBJ2-7	TGTGCCAGCACCCGGGGGTTTGAGCAGTACTTC	CASTRGFEQYF
TRBV5-6	few	-	16	TRBJ2-2	TGTGCCAGCAGCACTGGGGGGACCGCGAACACCGGGGAGCTGTTTTTT	CASSTGGTANTGELFF
TRBV4-1	-	-	17	TRBJ2-4	TGCGCCAGCAGCCAAGTCGAGACAGTCGAAGCCAAAAACATTCAGTACTTC	CASSQVETVEAKNIQYF
TRBV5-1	-	TRBD1	14	TRBJ2-1	TGCGCCAGCAGCAGGACAGGGGTTAACGATGAGCAGTTCTTC	CASSRTGVNDEQFF
TRBV27	few	TRBD2	16	TRBJ2-2	TGTGCCAGCAGTCCCCGGGTAGCGGGGGGCACCGGGGAGCTGTTTTTT	CASSPRVAGGTGELFF
TRBV30	-	-	11	TRBJ1-6	TGTGCCTGGGGCAGGGATTCACCCCTCCACTTT	CAWGRDSPLHF
TRBV5-1	-	TRBD2	17	TRBJ2-7	TGCGCCAGCAGCTTACTAGCGGGAGGGCCTCAGGGTGACGAGCAGTACTTC	CASSLLAGGPQGDEQYF
TRBV5-8	once	-	11	TRBJ2-1	TGTGCCAGCAGCCTGCGCAATGAGCAGTTCTTC	CASSLRNEQFF
TRBV4-1	-	TRBD2	15	TRBJ2-7	TGCGCCAGCAGCAAAGGGACTAGCGGACCCTACGAGCAGTACTTC	CASSKGTSGPYEQYF
TRBV6-6	-	-	15	TRBJ1-5	TGTGCCAGCAGCCGCAGGGGTAACGGCAATCAGCCCCAGCATTTT	CASSRRGNGNQPQHF
TRBV6-5	-	-	15	TRBJ1-6	TGTGCCAGCAGTTATAGGCGGGGGGGCCGTTCACCCCTCCACTTT	CASSYRRGGRSPLHF
TRBV4-1	few	-	15	TRBJ1-2	TGCGCCAGCAGCCAAGATCGGGGATACAACTATGGCTACACCTTC	CASSQDRGYNYGYTF
TRBV7-8	-	-	14	TRBJ2-1	TGTGCCAGCAGCTTAGGTCGGAGGGAAAATGAGCAGTTCTTC	CASSLGRRENEQFF
TRBV7-9	-	TRBD1	14	TRBJ2-7	TGTGCCAGCAGCTTAGAAGGGGGCTTTTACGAGCAGTACTTC	CASSLEGGFYEQYF
TRBV6-5	few	-	12	TRBJ2-7	TGTGCCAGCAGGCAGGGCCCCCACGAGCAGTACTTC	CASRQGPHEQYF
TRBV7-6	-	-	14	TRBJ2-1	TGTGCCAGCACCGTCAGGGGAATCTGGAATGAGCAGTTCTTC	CASTVRGIWNEQFF
TRBV9	-	TRBD2	15	TRBJ2-1	TGTGCCAGCAGCGGAGGGACTAGCGGGGGGAATGAGCAGTTCTTC	CASSGGTSGGNEQFF
TRBV30	-	TRBD2	12	TRBJ2-7	TGTGCCTGGGACTTTGCCGGGGGGGAGCAGTACTTC	CAWDFAGGEQYF
TRBV21-1	-	-	18	TRBJ2-7	TGTGCCAGCAGCAAAGATCCCCCCGGGACAACCACTACCTACGAGCAGTACTTC	CASSKDPPGTTTTYEQYF
TRBV18	-	TRBD2	14	TRBJ2-7	TGTGCCAGCTCACAAAAACTAGCGGGAGGTGAGCAGTACTTC	CASSQKLAGGEQYF
TRBV4-1	few	-	15	TRBJ2-6	TGCGCCAGCAGCCAAGTTGTTACTGGGGCCAACGTCCTGACTTTC	CASSQVVTGANVLTF
TRBV7-9	few	TRBD1	12	TRBJ1-4	TGTGCCAGCAGCTTAGACAGGGGGAAACTGTTTTTT	CASSLDRGKLFF
TRBV5-1	once	-	14	TRBJ2-7	TGCGCCAGCAGCTGGGTGACGGGAACCTACGAGCAGTACTTC	CASSWVTGTYEQYF
TRBV6-1	-	TRBD1	14	TRBJ1-5	TGTGCCAGCAGGACAGGGGCTACAAATCAGCCCCAGCATTTT	CASRTGATNQPQHF
TRBV2	-	TRBD1	13	TRBJ1-2	TGTGCCAGCAGTGATCGGACAGGGAATGGCTACACCTTC	CASSDRTGNGYTF
TRBV4-1	-	TRBD2	19	TRBJ2-2	TGCGCCAGCAGCCAAGATCTAACTAGCGGGAGGGCCTGGACCGGGGAGCTGTTTTTT	CASSQDLTSGRAWTGELFF
TRBV27	-	-	19	TRBJ1-1	TGTGCCAGCAGCCCCTTTAGGGGTTTCCGTAGGTCAATGAACACTGAAGCTTTCTTT	CASSPFRGFRRSMNTEAFF
TRBV11-3	-	TRBD1	15	TRBJ2-2	TGTGCCAGCAGCTTAGGACAGGGGTCATACGGGGAGCTGTTTTTT	CASSLGQGSYGELFF
TRBV27	-	-	16	TRBJ1-1	TGTGCCAGCAGTTTAAGGTTCAGTACGGGGGACACTGAAGCTTTCTTT	CASSLRFSTGDTEAFF
TRBV7-8	-	TRBD2	15	TRBJ2-3	TGTGCCTGTGCGGGTGGCGGGAGCAATGCAGATACGCAGTATTTT	CACAGGGSNADTQYF
TRBV27	once	-	14	TRBJ1-5	TGTGCCAGCAGTTTAGGCCAGGGTTCCCAGCCCCAGCATTTT	CASSLGQGSQPQHF
TRBV6-1	-	-	13	TRBJ1-1	TGTGCCAGCAGCTCCTATGGGAACACTGAAGCTTTCTTT	CASSSYGNTEAFF
TRBV5-4	-	-	14	TRBJ2-2	TGTGCCAGCAGTGGAGGCCTTTACTCCGGGGAGCTGTTTTTT	CASSGGLYSGELFF
TRBV7-2	-	TRBD2	18	TRBJ2-6	TGTGCCAGCAGCTCCCGAGCGGGAGGCCGCTCTGGGGCCAACGTCCTGACTTTC	CASSSRAGGRSGANVLTF
TRBV4-1	few	TRBD1	13	TRBJ1-2	TGCGCCAGCAGCGACACAGGGGCGGGTGGCTACACCTTC	CASSDTGAGGYTF
TRBV19	once	TRBD1	13	TRBJ1-6	TGTGCCAGTAGTCAGGGGGGAAATTCACCTCTCCACTTT	CASSQGGNSPLHF
TRBV20-1	-	TRBD2	11	TRBJ2-5	TGCTCTACCGGGACTAGAGAGACCCAGTACTTC	CSTGTRETQYF
TRBV9	few	-	16	TRBJ1-2	TGTGCCAGCAGCCCTATCCAGTCACAGGGAGCCTATGGCTACACCTTC	CASSPIQSQGAYGYTF